This TCR beta chain was identified in a study of blood T cell repertoires in COVID-19. Study-level background: COVID-19 samples collected from the United States, Italy and Spain covered acute and convalescent phases.

The V gene's germline CDR1 is SQVTM and CDR2 ANQGSEA. The ends lost 6 bases at V and 5 bases at J; junction bases unmatched: 4. This CDR3 is 13 amino acids long. Original data processing: Reference gene primer amplification gave estimated nucleated cell counts. The method was immunoSEQ multiplex PCR; TCRdb's version includes in-frame clones alone and lacks a portion of them. The V and J calls and clone size are taken from that table; D and trimming were inferred from the DNA. The table lists around 140,000 clones, approximately 88% of them singletons, with approximately 1.8% in the top ten. The chain joins TRBV29-1 to TRBJ1-4, with 9 nucleotides matching TRBD1. The clonotype was recovered from a man between 65 and 85 years old with acute or convalescent COVID-19. Sequencing was done on a sample of peripheral blood. The CDR3 sequence: CSVPDRGNEKLFF. CDR3 in DNA: TGCAGCGTACCGGACAGGGGAAATGAAAAACTGTTTTTT. The whole variable domain, filled in from reference TRBV29-1 and TRBJ1-4, reads SAVISQKPSRDICQRGTSLTIQCQVDSQVTMMFWYRQQPGQSLTLIATANQGSEATYESGFVIDKFPISRPNLTFSTLTVSNMSPEDSSIYLCSVPDRGNEKLFFGSGTQLSVL.